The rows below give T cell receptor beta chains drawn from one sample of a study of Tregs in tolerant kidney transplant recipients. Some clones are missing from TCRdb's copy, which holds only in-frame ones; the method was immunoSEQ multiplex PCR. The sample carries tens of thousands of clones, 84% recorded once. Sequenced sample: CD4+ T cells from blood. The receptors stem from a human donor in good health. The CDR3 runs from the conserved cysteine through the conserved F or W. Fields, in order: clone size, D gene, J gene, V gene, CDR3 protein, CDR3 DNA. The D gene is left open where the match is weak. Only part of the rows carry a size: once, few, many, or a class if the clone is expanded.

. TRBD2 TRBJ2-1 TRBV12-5 CASGLSLPGLRNEQFF TGTGCTAGTGGTTTGTCCTTACCGGGACTAAGGAATGAGCAGTTCTTC
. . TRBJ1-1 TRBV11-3 CASSLGTEAFF TGTGCCAGCAGCTTGGGAACTGAAGCTTTCTTT
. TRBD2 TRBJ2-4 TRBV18 CASSPPGRGGGNIQYF TGTGCCAGCTCACCCCCCGGCCGCGGGGGGGGAAACATTCAGTACTTC
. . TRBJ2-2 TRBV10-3 CAISGNGGSGELFF TGTGCCATCAGCGGAAATGGGGGGTCCGGGGAGCTGTTTTTT
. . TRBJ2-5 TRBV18 CASSPLSGQETQYF TGTGCCAGCTCACCATTATCTGGGCAAGAGACCCAGTACTTC
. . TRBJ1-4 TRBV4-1 CASSQVQGEKLFF TGCGCCAGCAGCCAAGTACAGGGTGAAAAACTGTTTTTT
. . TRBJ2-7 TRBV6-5 CASSDLREQYF TGTGCCAGCAGCGACCTACGGGAGCAGTACTTC
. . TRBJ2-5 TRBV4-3 CASSQGGRDVAVRDF TGCGCCAGCAGCCAAGGAGGACGGGACGTTGCAGTAAGGGACTTC
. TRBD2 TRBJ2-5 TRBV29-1 CSVDVAGGGETQYF TGCAGCGTTGATGTAGCGGGAGGGGGAGAGACCCAGTACTTC
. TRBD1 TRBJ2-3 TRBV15 CATSRTGGTDTQYF TGTGCCACCAGCAGGACAGGGGGCACAGATACGCAGTATTTT
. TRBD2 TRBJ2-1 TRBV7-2 CASSKDSGRNYNEQFF TGTGCCAGCAGCAAAGATAGCGGGAGGAACTACAATGAGCAGTTCTTC
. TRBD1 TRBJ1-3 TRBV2 CASALRTGDTIYF TGTGCCAGCGCCTTGAGAACAGGGGACACCATATATTTT
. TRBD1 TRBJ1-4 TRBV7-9 CASSRSTGAGEKLFF TGTGCCAGCAGCCGCTCTACAGGGGCGGGAGAAAAACTGTTTTTT
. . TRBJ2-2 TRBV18 CASSPRSTGELFF TGTGCCAGCTCACCACGGTCAACCGGGGAGCTGTTTTTT
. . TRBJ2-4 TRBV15 CATSRDTGQKRNIQYF TGTGCCACCAGCAGAGATACAGGGCAGAAAAGAAACATTCAGTACTTC
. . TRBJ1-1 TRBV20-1 CSGLSNTEAFF TGCAGCGGATTGAGTAACACTGAAGCTTTCTTT
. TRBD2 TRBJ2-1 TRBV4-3 CASSQAVGLAGGTVDNEQFF TGCGCCAGCAGCCAAGCGGTAGGACTAGCGGGGGGGACAGTCGACAATGAGCAGTTCTTC
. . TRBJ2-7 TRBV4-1 CASSLYGVGEQYF TGCGCCAGCAGCCTTTATGGGGTAGGCGAGCAGTACTTC
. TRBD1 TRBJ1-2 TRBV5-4 CASSLPQGADGYTF TGTGCCAGCAGCTTGCCCCAGGGGGCCGATGGCTACACCTTC
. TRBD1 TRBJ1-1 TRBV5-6 CASSPTRRGNLSEAFF TGTGCCAGCAGTCCCACGCGCAGGGGGAATTTATCTGAAGCTTTCTTT
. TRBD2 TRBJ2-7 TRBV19 CASSPWGGSYEQYF TGTGCCAGTAGTCCTTGGGGGGGCTCCTACGAGCAGTACTTC
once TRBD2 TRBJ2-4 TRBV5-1 CASSLVASGGNVKAKNIQYF TGCGCCAGCAGCTTGGTGGCTAGCGGGGGTAATGTGAAAGCCAAAAACATTCAGTACTTC
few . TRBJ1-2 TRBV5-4 CASSPSQGYGYTF TGTGCCAGCAGCCCCTCACAGGGATATGGCTACACCTTC
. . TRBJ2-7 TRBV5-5 CASSLADYGTYEQYF TGTGCCAGCAGCTTGGCCGATTATGGAACCTACGAGCAGTACTTC
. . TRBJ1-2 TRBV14 CASSPRVPYGYTF TGTGCCAGCAGCCCCCGGGTTCCCTATGGCTACACCTTC
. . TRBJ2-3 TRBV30 CAWSQGFGDTQYF TGTGCCTGGAGCCAAGGGTTCGGAGATACGCAGTATTTT
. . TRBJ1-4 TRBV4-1 CASSQGVREKLFF TGCGCCAGCAGCCAAGGGGTACGTGAAAAACTGTTTTTT
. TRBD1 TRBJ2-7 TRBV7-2 CASVRDRGYEQYF TGTGCCAGCGTCCGGGACAGGGGCTACGAGCAGTACTTC
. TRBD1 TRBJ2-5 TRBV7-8 CASSLGQGHETQYF TGTGCCAGCAGCTTGGGACAGGGACACGAGACCCAGTACTTC
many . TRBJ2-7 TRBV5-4 CASSSQGRNEQYF TGTGCCAGCAGCTCCCAGGGGCGAAACGAGCAGTACTTC
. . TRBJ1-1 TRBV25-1 CASSGLGSTEAFF TGTGCCAGCAGTGGTCTGGGGAGCACTGAAGCTTTCTTT
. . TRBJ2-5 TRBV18 CASSPEFGGAETQYF TGTGCCAGCTCACCCGAGTTCGGGGGCGCAGAGACCCAGTACTTC
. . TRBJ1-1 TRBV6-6 CASKTQGMNTEAFF TGTGCCAGCAAAACACAGGGAATGAACACTGAAGCTTTCTTT
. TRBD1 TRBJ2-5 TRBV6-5 CASSYRTGRSQETQYF TGTGCCAGCAGTTACCGGACAGGGCGTTCGCAAGAGACCCAGTACTTC
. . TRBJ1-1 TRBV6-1 CASRKVLNTEAFF TGTGCCAGCAGGAAGGTCTTGAACACTGAAGCTTTCTTT
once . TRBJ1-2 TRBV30 CAWSVQGSYGYTF TGTGCCTGGAGTGTACAGGGTTCCTATGGCTACACCTTC
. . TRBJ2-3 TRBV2 CASSDNRGDTQYF TGTGCCAGCAGTGATAATCGGGGAGATACGCAGTATTTT
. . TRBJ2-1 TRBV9 CASSVGGASYNEQFF TGTGCCAGCAGCGTAGGGGGGGCCTCCTACAATGAGCAGTTCTTC
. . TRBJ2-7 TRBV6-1 CASTTGLDYEQYF TGTGCCAGCACCACAGGGTTAGACTACGAGCAGTACTTC
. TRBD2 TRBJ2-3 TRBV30 CAWSGSGSSHTQYF TGTGCCTGGAGTGGAAGCGGGAGTAGCCATACGCAGTATTTT
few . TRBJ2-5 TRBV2 CASSVDGGEGETQYF TGTGCCAGCAGTGTTGACGGGGGCGAGGGGGAGACCCAGTACTTC
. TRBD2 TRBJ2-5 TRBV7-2 CASSLGLPGGQETQYF TGTGCCAGCAGCTTAGGGTTGCCGGGAGGCCAAGAGACCCAGTACTTC
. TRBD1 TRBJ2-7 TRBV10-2 CASKPGTGYSYEQYF TGCGCCAGCAAACCCGGGACAGGTTACTCCTACGAGCAGTACTTC
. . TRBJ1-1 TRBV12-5 CASGLEWNTEAFF TGTGCTAGTGGTTTGGAGTGGAACACTGAAGCTTTCTTT
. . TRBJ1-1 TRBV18 CASSPTESNTEAFF TGTGCCAGCTCACCGACTGAGTCGAACACTGAAGCTTTCTTT
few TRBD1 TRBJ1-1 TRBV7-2 CASSLVMTGWGRTEAFF TGTGCCAGCAGCTTAGTAATGACAGGGTGGGGTAGGACTGAAGCTTTCTTT
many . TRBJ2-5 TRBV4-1 CASSDWAGETQYF TGCGCCAGCAGTGATTGGGCAGGGGAGACCCAGTACTTC
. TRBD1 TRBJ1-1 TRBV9 CASSGDSRNTEAFF TGTGCCAGCAGCGGGGACAGCAGGAACACTGAAGCTTTCTTT
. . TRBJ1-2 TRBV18 CASSPSTGSYGYTF TGTGCCAGCTCACCATCGACAGGCTCCTATGGCTACACCTTC
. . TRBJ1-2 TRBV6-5 CASSQGYGYTF TGTGCCAGCAGCCAGGGATATGGCTACACCTTC
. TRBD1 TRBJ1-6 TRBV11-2 CASSARTGGAGSPLHF TGTGCCAGCAGCGCCCGGACAGGGGGCGCTGGTTCACCCCTCCACTTT
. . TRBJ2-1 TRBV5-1 CASSLVGGAQSSYNEQFF TGCGCCAGCAGCCTGGTAGGAGGCGCGCAGAGCTCCTACAATGAGCAGTTCTTC
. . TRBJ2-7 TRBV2 CASRVVYEQYF TGTGCCAGCAGGGTCGTTTACGAGCAGTACTTC
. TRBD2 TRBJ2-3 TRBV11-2 CASSDNPLSGVSTDTQYF TGTGCCAGCAGCGACAACCCACTTAGCGGGGTGAGCACAGATACGCAGTATTTT
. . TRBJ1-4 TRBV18 CASSGIRNEKLFF TGTGCCAGCTCGGGGATAAGAAATGAAAAACTGTTTTTT
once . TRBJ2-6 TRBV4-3 CASSSSGANVLTF TGCGCCAGCAGCAGCTCTGGGGCCAACGTCCTGACTTTC